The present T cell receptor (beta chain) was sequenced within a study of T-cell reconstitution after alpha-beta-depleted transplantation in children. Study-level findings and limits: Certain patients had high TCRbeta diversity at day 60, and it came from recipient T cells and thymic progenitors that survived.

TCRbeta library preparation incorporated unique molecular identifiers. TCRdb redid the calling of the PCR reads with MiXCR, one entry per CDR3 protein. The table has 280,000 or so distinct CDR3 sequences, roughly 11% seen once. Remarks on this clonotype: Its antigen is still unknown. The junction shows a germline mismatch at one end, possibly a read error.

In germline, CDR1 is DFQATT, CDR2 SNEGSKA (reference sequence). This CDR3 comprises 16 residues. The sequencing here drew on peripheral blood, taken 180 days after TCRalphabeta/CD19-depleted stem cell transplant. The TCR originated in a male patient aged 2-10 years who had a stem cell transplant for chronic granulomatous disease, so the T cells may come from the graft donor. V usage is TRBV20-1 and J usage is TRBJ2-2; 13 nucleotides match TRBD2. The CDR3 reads CCARDRTSGSIGELFF. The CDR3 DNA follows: TGCTGTGCTAGAGATAGGACTAGCGGGAGTATCGGGGAGCTGTTTTTT.